This T cell receptor (beta chain) was sequenced during a study of cytomegalovirus exposure and HLA in healthy donors. The CDR3 extends over 11 amino acids. Germline V lookup: CDR1 DFQATT, CDR2 SNEGSKA (reference sequence). Use of 60 Vbeta and 13 Jbeta primers characterized the PCR. Sequencing was performed with immunoSEQ multiplex PCR; in TCRdb, only in-frame clones are kept and a portion is missing. This sample has around 93,000 clones, with around four fifths found just once. The sequenced sample was PBMCs. The sequence was collected from a woman aged 40 to 50 in good health and CMV-seronegative. The gene calls are TRBV20-1 and TRBJ2-5; D is unresolved. The J call is in doubt because the DNA end fits TRBJ2-7 better. CDR3 loop: CSASKIYEQYF. The CDR3, as DNA: TGCAGTGCGTCGAAAATATACGAGCAGTACTTC.